The sequence of this T cell receptor (beta chain) was determined in a study of T cell responses to AZD1222 COVID-19 vaccine. Some clones are missing from TCRdb's copy, which holds only in-frame ones; the method was immunoSEQ multiplex PCR. The sample comprises 160,000 or so clones, under 95% of which are singletons, and roughly 5.5% rests with the top ten. The CDR3 length is 13 residues. Per germline, CDR1 SNHLY and CDR2 FYNNEI. The V gene end was trimmed by 3 bases and the J gene end by 8 bases; junction bases not matched to a gene: 5. V and J are TRBV2 and TRBJ1-2; TRBD1 matches 8 bases. This clonotype was sampled from an adult who received the AZD1222 COVID-19 vaccine. The material was peripheral blood, obtained 28 days after the second AZD1222 dose. In nucleotides, the CDR3 is TGTGCCAGCAGTGATGACAGGGGTACGGGCTACACCTTC. Protein: CASSDDRGTGYTF.